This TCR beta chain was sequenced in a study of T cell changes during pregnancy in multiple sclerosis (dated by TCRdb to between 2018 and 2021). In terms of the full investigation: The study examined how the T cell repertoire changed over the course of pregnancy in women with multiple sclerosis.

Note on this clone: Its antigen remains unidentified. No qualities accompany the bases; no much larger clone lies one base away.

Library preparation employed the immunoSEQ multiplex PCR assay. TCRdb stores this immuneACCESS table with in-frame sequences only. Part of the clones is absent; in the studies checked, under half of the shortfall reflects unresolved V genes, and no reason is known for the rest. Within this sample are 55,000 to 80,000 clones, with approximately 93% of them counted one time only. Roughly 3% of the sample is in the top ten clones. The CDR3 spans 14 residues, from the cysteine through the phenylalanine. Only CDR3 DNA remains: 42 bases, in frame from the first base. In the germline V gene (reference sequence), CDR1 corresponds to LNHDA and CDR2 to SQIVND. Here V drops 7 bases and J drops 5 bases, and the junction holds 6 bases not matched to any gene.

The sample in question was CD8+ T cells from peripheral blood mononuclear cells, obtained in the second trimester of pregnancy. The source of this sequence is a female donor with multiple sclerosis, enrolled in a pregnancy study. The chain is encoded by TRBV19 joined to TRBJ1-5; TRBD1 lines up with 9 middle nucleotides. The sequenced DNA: TGTGCCAGTACCATAACAGGGGGCGATCAGCCCCAGCATTTT. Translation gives CASTITGGDQPQHF.